Following are 23 T cell receptor beta chains from one sample sequenced in a study of blood T cell repertoires in COVID-19. Sequencing was performed with immunoSEQ multiplex PCR; in TCRdb, only in-frame clones are kept and a portion is missing. The sample lists 250,000 to 300,000 clones; around 88% were seen once. The sample taken for sequencing was peripheral blood. The origin of the receptors is a man in his thirties or forties with active or convalescent COVID-19.

The CDR3 here is CASSSHGGNTEAFF. DNA for the CDR3: TGTGCCAGCAGCTCCCACGGGGGTAACACTGAAGCTTTCTTT. The J gene is TRBJ1-1, the V gene TRBV7-9, with D possibly matching TRBD1 (5 bases). There are 14 residues in the CDR3. Germline values: CDR1 SEHNR, CDR2 FQNEAQ (reference sequence). V gave up 4 bases and J gave up 2 bases, with 11 bases separating them.

The rearrangement uses TRBV5-6 and TRBJ1-1, with D maybe TRBD1 (6 bases). The CDR3 length is 14 residues. V lost 2 bases and J 1 base, leaving 9 bases between the germline ends. Per germline, CDR1 SGHDT and CDR2 YYEEEE. CDR3 DNA sequence: TGTGCCAGCAGCTTTGGGGGGGCGAACACTGAAGCTTTCTTT. Protein product: CASSFGGANTEAFF. The variable domain in full, with the rest retrieved from reference TRBV5-6 and TRBJ1-1, is DAGVTQSPTHLIKTRGQQVTLRCSPKSGHDTVSWYQQALGQGPQFIFQYYEEEERQRGNFPDRFSGHQFPNYSSELNVNALLLGDSALYLCASSFGGANTEAFFGQGTRLTVV.

Comment on this clone: Other DNA sequences in the same sample also yield this CDR3. This sequence joins TRBV5-4 and TRBJ2-7, with 8 positions matching TRBD1. Unmatched junction bases numbered 3, after V lost 4 bases and J lost 0 bases. The length of the CDR3 is 14 residues. CDR1 and CDR2 (germline): SGHNT, YYREEE (reference sequence). The CDR3 loop is CASSRDRSSYEQYF. DNA for the CDR3: TGTGCCAGCAGCCGGGACAGGAGCTCCTACGAGCAGTACTTC.

This chain links TRBV15 with TRBJ1-5; TRBD1 aligns across 7 bases. The CDR3 has 18 amino acids. CDR1 and CDR2 from the germline V gene are LNHNV and YYDKDF (reference sequence). Trimming at V came to 2 bases and at J to 1 base, leaving 11 bases not matched to a gene. Here the CDR3 reads CATSRTFDRARSNQPQHF. The CDR3 DNA reads TGTGCCACCAGCAGAACCTTCGACAGGGCGAGGAGCAATCAGCCCCAGCATTTT.

By its share, this clone is medium-sized. The V and J genes are TRBV30 and TRBJ2-3; weak D call: TRBD2 (5 bases). Germline CDR1 reads GTSNPN; CDR2 reads SVGIG (reference sequence). This CDR3 comprises 13 residues. V lost 4 bases to trimming and J lost 10 bases, with 18 bases between them. The CDR3 nucleotides read TGTGCCTGGAATTCGGCCGGGGAACCAGCGCAGTATTTT. Amino acids: CAWNSAGEPAQYF.

Notes on this clone: An end of the junction does not agree with germline; a read error may underlie this. The chain is built from TRBV10-3 and TRBJ2-1, with a tentative D call TRBD1 (6 bases). The CDR3 runs 14 residues. Germline CDR1 reads ENHRY; CDR2 reads SYGVKD. The CDR3 region has the DNA TGTACCATCAGTGAAGAACAGGGCTACAATGAGCAGTTCTTC. It encodes CTISEEQGYNEQFF.

The chain links TRBV5-1 to TRBJ2-7, with 11 bases identical to TRBD2. Germline V gene lookup returns CDR1 SGHRS and CDR2 YFSETQ. V lost 0 bases and J lost 0; bases outside the gene matches: 5. This CDR3 has 17 amino acids. The CDR3 coding sequence is TGCGCCAGCAGCTTGGCCTATAGCGGGGGGGCCTCCTACGAGCAGTACTTC. Translation: CASSLAYSGGASYEQYF.

This chain links TRBV21-1 with TRBJ2-2; no DNA check was done on the table's D call, TRBD1. TRBV21-1 is given as a pseudogene. The CDR3 has 16 amino acids. CDR3 sequence: CASSEGGVEITGELFF. In DNA form, the CDR3 reads TGTGCCAGCAGCGAAGGGGGCGTTGAAATTACCGGGGAGCTGTTTTTT.

This chain joins TRBV19 and TRBJ1-5; maybe TRBD1 (6 bases). Between the trimmed V and J ends, which lost 5 bases and 2 bases, there was a span of 16 bases. Looked up from germline, CDR1 is LNHDA and CDR2 is SQIVND (reference sequence). The CDR3 sequence is 16 residues long. CDR3 protein: CASSPEQGLGNQPQHF. The CDR3 region has the DNA TGTGCCAGTAGTCCTGAACAGGGTTTGGGCAATCAGCCCCAGCATTTT.

The J gene is TRBJ1-2, the V gene TRBV5-1, with 9 bases fitting TRBD1. There are 14 residues in the CDR3. The germline gives CDR1 SGHRS, CDR2 YFSETQ. Losses at the gene ends were 0 bases for V and 8 bases for J; bases not matched to a gene: 5. The DNA of the CDR3 is TGCGCCAGCAGCTTGGCTAACAGGGGGCGCGGCTACACCTTC. It yields the protein CASSLANRGRGYTF.

The J gene is TRBJ1-5, the V gene TRBV6-5; D ambiguous. There are 13 residues in the CDR3. V lost 6 bases and J lost 4, with 10 bases in between. The germline V gene encodes CDR1 MNHEY and CDR2 SVGAGI. The CDR3 region is CASRAGRNQPQHF. Written as DNA, the CDR3 is TGTGCCAGCAGAGCAGGCCGTAATCAGCCCCAGCATTTT.

The chain joins TRBV5-1 to TRBJ1-2, with 7 bases lining up with TRBD1. CDR1 SGHRS and CDR2 YFSETQ come from the germline V gene. The J segment lost 4 bases and the V segment lost 3 bases, leaving 12 bases of the junction unmatched. The CDR3 spans 16 residues. The CDR3 DNA is TGCGCCAGCAGCTCGGAGACAGGGCAGACCGGCTATGGCTACACCTTC. Translating gives CASSSETGQTGYGYTF.

This clone was seen ten or more times. The chain carries TRBV2 and TRBJ2-7; 8 nucleotides align to TRBD1. Germline-derived CDR1 and CDR2 are SNHLY and FYNNEI. CDR3 length equals 14 residues. The junction had 4 bases not matched to a gene; V was cut back by 3 bases and J by 3 bases. The CDR3 DNA reads TGTGCCAGCAGTGACGGACAGGGTTTCTACGAGCAGTACTTC. Its protein is CASSDGQGFYEQYF.

The chain links TRBV9 to TRBJ1-1; tentatively, D is TRBD1 (5 bases). Germline V gives CDR1 SGDLS, CDR2 YYNGEE. This CDR3 contains 14 residues. Trimming took 3 bases from V and 5 from J, leaving 14 bases between them. CDR3 sequence (DNA): TGTGCCAGCAGCGAAAACCAGGGAGGGACTGAAGCTTTCTTT. This encodes CASSENQGGTEAFF.

V gene TRBV2 combines with J gene TRBJ2-5, with 8 bases matching TRBD2. This CDR3 is built from 16 residues. Germline lookup yields CDR1 SNHLY and CDR2 FYNNEI. With 6 bases clipped from V and 5 bases from J, the junction kept 14 bases outside the gene matches. The CDR3 coding sequence is TGTGCCAGCAGCTTCCGACGGGGGGGCCTGGAGGAGACCCAGTACTTC. Encoded protein: CASSFRRGGLEETQYF.

The V and J genes are TRBV5-4 and TRBJ2-1, with 7 bases lining up with TRBD1. The CDR3 length is 16 residues. The ends lost 4 bases at V and 4 bases at J; junction bases unmatched: 11. Per germline, CDR1 SGHNT and CDR2 YYREEE (reference sequence). CDR3 sequence (DNA): TGTGCCAGCAGCGAAACAGAAGGGGGCCCTTACAATGAGCAGTTCTTC. It codes for CASSETEGGPYNEQFF. Full variable domain (remainder filled in from reference TRBV5-4 and TRBJ2-1): ETGVTQSPTHLIKTRGQQVTLRCSSQSGHNTVSWYQQALGQGPQFIFQYYREEENGRGNFPPRFSGLQFPNYSSELNVNALELDDSALYLCASSETEGGPYNEQFFGPGTRLTVL.

The chain has TRBV12-5 and TRBJ1-5; tentatively, D is TRBD1 (5 bases). Germline loops: CDR1 LGHNT, CDR2 FRNRAP. Trimming removed 5 bases from V and 0 bases from J, with 11 bases in between. The CDR3 is made up of 15 amino acids. The CDR3 protein is CASGNDSYSNQPQHF. CDR3 bases: TGTGCTAGTGGTAATGACAGCTATAGCAATCAGCCCCAGCATTTT.

The chain couples TRBV19 to TRBJ1-2; 8 positions agree with TRBD1. The CDR3 runs 16 residues. V lost 0 bases, J lost 6 bases, and 9 bases stayed unmatched. Germline values: CDR1 LNHDA, CDR2 SQIVND (reference sequence). CDR3: CASSIDQRTGKNGYTF. In nucleotides, the CDR3 is TGTGCCAGTAGTATAGATCAAAGGACAGGGAAGAATGGCTACACCTTC.

The rearrangement uses TRBV15 and TRBJ1-4; 8 nucleotides line up with TRBD1. J gave up 8 bases and V 3 bases, and 11 bases lay outside the gene matches. Germline loops: CDR1 LNHNV, CDR2 YYDKDF (reference sequence). The length of the CDR3 is 16 residues. CDR3 coding DNA: TGTGCCACCAGCAGCCCCGACAGGGGACCTGGGGAAAAACTGTTTTTT. Its protein is CATSSPDRGPGEKLFF.

This chain joins TRBV30 and TRBJ2-1; D perhaps matches TRBD1 (5 bases). The CDR3 length is 11 residues. Trimming took off 0 bases at V and 12 bases at J, with 9 bases between the two ends. Germline V gives CDR1 GTSNPN, CDR2 SVGIG (reference sequence). DNA for the CDR3: TGTGCCTGGAGTGTAGGCCAGGGGCAGTTCTTC. Translation: CAWSVGQGQFF. The full variable domain, completed using reference TRBV30 and TRBJ2-1, is SQTIHQWPATLVQPVGSPLSLECTVEGTSNPNLYWYRQAAGRGLQLLFYSVGIGQISSEVPQNLSASRPQDRQFILSSKKLLLSDSGFYLCAWSVGQGQFFGPGTRLTVL.

The rearrangement links TRBV11-2 to TRBJ1-1; D not resolved. This CDR3 contains 14 residues. V dropped 0 bases and J dropped 10 bases, with 15 bases sitting between them. Germline assignment: CDR1 SGHAT and CDR2 FQNNGV. The CDR3 spells CASSLDLDSKRAFF. In DNA, the CDR3 is TGTGCCAGCAGCTTAGACCTCGACTCGAAACGAGCTTTCTTT. The whole variable domain, filled in from reference TRBV11-2 and TRBJ1-1, reads EAGVAQSPRYKIIEKRQSVAFWCNPISGHATLYWYQQILGQGPKLLIQFQNNGVVDDSQLPKDRFSAERLKGVDSTLKIQPAKLEDSAVYLCASSLDLDSKRAFFGQGTRLTVV.

The J gene is TRBJ2-1, the V gene TRBV4-3; D is undetermined. Germline V gene lookup returns CDR1 LGHNA and CDR2 YSLEER. The CDR3 has 13 residues. The V gene lost 0 bases and the J gene lost 15 bases, with 15 bases spanning the gap. The CDR3 DNA is TGCGCCAGCAGCCAAGATCGGCAAGCCAGGCTGTTCTTC. It encodes CASSQDRQARLFF.

V gene TRBV29-1 combines with J gene TRBJ2-5; 8 bases agree with TRBD1. Germline-derived CDR1 and CDR2 are SQVTM and ANQGSEA. CDR3 length: 14 amino acids. Trimming cost V 7 bases and J 8 bases; bases outside gene matches: 15. CDR3 sequence (DNA): TGCAGCGCGGGACAGGTTGATTTCAAGAGAACCCAGTACTTC. Its protein is CSAGQVDFKRTQYF.